This entry features one T cell receptor beta chain sequence. The data derive from a study of T cell changes during pregnancy in multiple sclerosis. Some clones are missing from TCRdb's copy, which holds only in-frame ones; the method was immunoSEQ multiplex PCR. In the table there are 42,000 or so clones, 70% to 90% of which are singletons. CDR1 is SEHNR, CDR2 FQNEAQ, per germline (reference sequence). The CDR3 runs 13 residues. With 4 bases removed from V and 3 bases from J, the gap between germline ends came to 10 bases. Here the sequenced sample was CD4+ T cells from peripheral blood mononuclear cells, taken after pregnancy. This sequence originates from a female donor with multiple sclerosis, enrolled in a pregnancy study. The rearrangement uses TRBV7-9 and TRBJ2-7; D uncertain. CDR3 coding DNA: TGTGCCAGCAGCTCCCAGAACCTCTACGAGCAGTACTTC. Translated, it gives CASSSQNLYEQYF.